The source of this T cell receptor (beta chain) is a study of blood T cell repertoires in COVID-19 (dated by TCRdb to between 2020 and 2021). With respect to the entire study: Samples from collaborators originated in the United States, Italy and Spain and spanned both the acute and convalescent phases of COVID-19. The prospective study material was composed of cDNA or gDNA derived from T cells, B-cell-depleted T cells, or PBMCs. Deeply sampled blood TCRbeta repertoires from subjects exposed to, actively infected with, or recovered from COVID-19 were included in the dataset. The repertoires were released in a freely available public database intended as a resource for research on the immune response to SARS-CoV-2. Samples were obtained from the ongoing ImmuneRACE study (first 160 participants) and from 1,254 subjects provided by 6 global collaborators. Nearly every sample came with metadata listing a de-identified subject ID, COVID-19 status, age in years and sex. Where HLA class I and class II types were available, the types were taken from metadata supplied by the sample provider, not from assay-based typing.

One collaborating source in Seattle enrolled patients while the patients were actively infected and followed the patients over time throughout the course of disease. Whole blood was collected in K2EDTA tubes by collaborating institutions according to the institutions' own protocols. Collaborator samples were shipped for TCRbeta analysis as frozen whole blood, isolated PBMCs, or DNA extracted from either sample type. Study-level results and caveats: The amount of clinical and demographic metadata varied by source and participant and was provided uncurated.

TCRbeta CDR3 regions were amplified from genomic DNA using the immunoSEQ Assay, a bias-controlled multiplex PCR. The study's own analysis went as follows. The number of nucleated cells in each sample was estimated by amplification of reference gene primers within the assay. To quantify the absolute abundance of each unique TCRbeta CDR3 rearrangement, sequence reads were collapsed and filtered. For each sample, productive Simpson clonality was calculated by taking the square root of Simpson's diversity index across productive rearrangements. Drawn from immuneACCESS, this table holds only the in-frame rearrangements with V and J called that TCRdb kept. Clones are partly lost; checked studies trace under half to an unresolved V gene and leave the rest unexplained. The V and J calls and the clone size are those of that table, but D and trimming were determined from the DNA. For this sample there are about 140,000 clones; 65% to 85% appear just once. Around 9.5% of the sample lies in the top ten.

Taken from the germline V gene, the CDR1 and CDR2 loops are SGHDN and FVKESK. Counted from cysteine to phenylalanine, this CDR3 has 16 amino acids. Only the CDR3 DNA stays, 48 bases, in frame from base 1. V was cut back by 0 bases and J by 2 bases, leaving a gap of 13 bases between them. A note on this clone: It lacks a known antigen. The sample holds no much larger clone one base away, and base qualities are not on file.

Recombination connected TRBV14 to TRBJ1-1; TRBD1 could be the D gene, as 6 bases match. The receptor's source is a man aged 25-45 years with COVID-19, enrolled during active disease. Source material: peripheral blood. The CDR3 amino acid sequence is: CASSQESAGVNTEAFF. DNA sequence: TGTGCCAGCAGCCAAGAGTCGGCAGGGGTAAACACTGAAGCTTTCTTT. Full variable domain (CDR3 extended with the reference TRBV14 and TRBJ1-1 proteins): EAGVTQFPSHSVIEKGQTVTLRCDPISGHDNLYWYRRVMGKEIKFLLHFVKESKQDESGMPNNRFLAERTGGTYSTLKVQPAELEDSGVYFCASSQESAGVNTEAFFGQGTRLTVV.